These 23 T cell receptor beta chains were all obtained from the same sample, sequenced in a study of molecular identifiers for immune sequencing clone quantification. MiXCR, applied by TCRdb to the PCR reads, yields one record per CDR3 protein. The table has roughly 630,000 distinct CDR3 sequences, roughly 23% seen once. The sequencing sample was made of naive CD8+ T cells from blood, with Jurkat cell RNA spiked in. Noted subset: FACS-sorted CD8+CD4-CCR7+CD45RA+ naive T cells. All receptors come from a human donor in good health. Some libraries in this study had Jurkat cell RNA spiked in.

Regarding this clonotype: A read error may be the cause here, since a much bigger clone is one base away. The V and J genes are TRBV4-1 and TRBJ2-7; weak D call: TRBD1 (6 bases). CDR1 MGHRA and CDR2 YSYEKL come from the germline V gene. The CDR3 is 13 residues long. CDR3 in amino acids: CASSQENRDEQCF. CDR3 sequence (DNA): TGCGCCAGCAGCCAGGAGAACAGGGACGAGCAGTGCTTC.

As for this clonotype: A read error may be the cause here, since a much bigger clone is one base away. This likely comes from a read error, as the CDR3 has no conserved phenylalanine or tryptophan at its end. This chain joins TRBV7-9 and TRBJ2-7; 7 bases map to TRBD1. Trimming removed 5 bases from V and 3 bases from J; junction bases left unmatched: 10. Per the germline V gene, CDR1 is SEHNR and CDR2 is FQNEAQ (reference sequence). The CDR3 totals 15 residues. The CDR3 nucleotides read TGTGCCAGCAGCCTAGATACAGGGGTAAACTACGAGCAGTACCTC. As protein: CASSLDTGVNYEQYL.

This rearrangement joins TRBV30 to TRBJ1-1, with TRBD1 identical over 8 bases. Trimming took 7 bases from V and 1 from J; bases not matched to a gene: 5. Germline CDR1 is GTSNPN and CDR2 is SVGIG (reference sequence). The CDR3 length is 13 residues. The CDR3 is CASDRDENTEAFF. The CDR3, as DNA: TGTGCCTCGGACAGGGACGAGAACACTGAAGCTTTCTTT.

The chain uses TRBV6-5 and TRBJ1-2; a weak D match, TRBD1 (6 bases). Germline V lookup: CDR1 MNHEY, CDR2 SVGAGI. The CDR3 runs 19 residues. Trimming took 0 bases from V and 0 from J, leaving 20 bases between them. CDR3 sequence (DNA): TGTGCCAGCAGTTACTCGAAGGCGTCAGGGGCGTTAGCTAACTATGGCTACACCTTC. Its protein product is CASSYSKASGALANYGYTF.

In regard to this clonotype: This may come from a read error, since a much larger clone is one base off. The chain combines TRBV7-9 with TRBJ1-4, with D tentatively TRBD1 (5 bases). The germline CDR1 and CDR2 sequences are SEHNR and FQNEAQ (reference sequence). The CDR3 has 12 residues. The CDR3 sequence is CASSLRDEKLVF. The CDR3 DNA reads TGTGCCAGCAGCTTACGGGACGAAAAACTGGTTTTT.

Concerning this clonotype: An end of the junction does not agree with germline; a read error may underlie this. CDR3 sequence (DNA): TGCGCCAGCGGCCAGGGGACGGCAACTAATGAAAAACTGTTTTTT. This sequence encodes CASGQGTATNEKLFF. V usage is TRBV4-1 and J usage is TRBJ1-4; TRBD1 might be the D (6 bases). CDR3 size: 15 residues. CDR1 is MGHRA and CDR2 is YSYEKL in the germline V gene.

This clonotype occurred once. With a much larger clone just one base away, this may be a read error. The genes are TRBV5-1 and TRBJ2-3; D is unresolved. Germline lookup yields CDR1 SGHRS and CDR2 YFSETQ. CDR3 size: 16 residues. In nucleotides, the CDR3 is TGCGCCAGCACCCCACGAACAGCCTACCTCACAAATACGCAGTATTTT. This sequence encodes CASTPRTAYLTNTQYF.

The gene calls are TRBV5-6 and TRBJ2-2, with a tentative D call TRBD2 (5 bases). CDR3 length: 17 residues. Germline lookup yields CDR1 SGHDT and CDR2 YYEEEE. V lost 1 base and J lost 0, with 13 bases in between. The CDR3 DNA reads TGTGCCAGCAGCTTGTACGTGGGGAGATCGAACACCGGGGAGCTGTTTTTT. This codes for CASSLYVGRSNTGELFF.

The V call is TRBV6-2 or TRBV6-3, the J call TRBJ1-2; D gene ambiguous. Germline CDR1 reads MNHEY; CDR2 reads SVGEGT. Trimming pared 10 bases from V and 2 bases from J, leaving 11 bases between. The CDR3 spans 12 residues. The CDR3 DNA sequence: TGTGCCACCGTAACGCTGAACTATGGCTACACCTTC. It translates to CATVTLNYGYTF.

As for this clonotype: A much larger clone differs by one base, so this may be a read error. This sequence joins TRBV4-1 and TRBJ1-5; TRBD1 matches 8 bases. CDR3 size: 18 residues. From germline, CDR1 is MGHRA and CDR2 YSYEKL. The CDR3 nucleotides are TGCGCCAGCGGCCAAGAAGGACAGGGAGCCGAAAGCAATCAGCCCCAGCATTTT. This codes for CASGQEGQGAESNQPQHF.

About this clonotype itself: Lacking the conserved final phenylalanine or tryptophan, this CDR3 likely reflects a read error. The V gene is TRBV7-9, the J gene TRBJ2-1; 11 bases are shared with TRBD2. The CDR3 runs to 15 residues. Germline lookup yields CDR1 SEHNR and CDR2 FQNEAQ (reference sequence). The V gene end was trimmed by 2 bases and the J gene end by 8 bases; junction bases not matched to a gene: 5. CDR3 region: CASSLIAGGPDEQFS. As DNA, the CDR3 is TGTGCCAGCAGCTTAATAGCGGGGGGGCCGGATGAGCAGTTCTCC.

In the case of this clonotype: This may arise from a read error, as a much more abundant clone is one base away. The chain is built from TRBV12-3 or TRBV12-4 and TRBJ2-3; 7 bases agree with TRBD1. The CDR3 contains 11 residues. V shed 5 bases and J 13 bases; nucleotides not matched to a gene: 6. CDR3 in amino acids: CASSASGQEYF. As DNA, the CDR3 is TGTGCCAGCAGTGCCTCCGGACAGGAGTATTTT.

This chain joins TRBV6-2 or TRBV6-3 and TRBJ2-7; D is unresolved. Germline loops: CDR1 MNHEY, CDR2 SVGEGT. Trimming removed 7 bases from V and 2 bases from J, with 21 bases in between. The CDR3 loop spans 16 amino acids. As DNA, the CDR3 is TGTGCCAGCACCTTAGGGTCGGCAGGCCCAACCTACGAGCAGTACTTC. Its protein is CASTLGSAGPTYEQYF.

The rearrangement joins TRBV6-2 or TRBV6-3 to TRBJ2-1, with unresolved D. Trimming took 2 bases from V and 9 from J, leaving 11 bases between them. This CDR3 comprises 13 residues. From germline, CDR1 is MNHEY and CDR2 SVGEGT. Written as DNA, the CDR3 is TGTGCCAGCAGTTACATGACTGTTGGTGAGCAGTTCTTC. Its protein product is CASSYMTVGEQFF.

V gene TRBV30 combines with J gene TRBJ1-2; 8 bases map to TRBD1. With V trimmed by 3 bases and J by 0 bases, 6 bases remained unmatched. This CDR3 comprises 15 residues. Germline lookup yields CDR1 GTSNPN and CDR2 SVGIG (reference sequence). The CDR3 DNA reads as TGTGCCTGGAGCCCAAGGACAGGGACTAACTATGGCTACACCTTC. Amino acid sequence: CAWSPRTGTNYGYTF. The full variable domain, its missing parts supplied by reference TRBV30 and TRBJ1-2, is SQTIHQWPATLVQPVGSPLSLECTVEGTSNPNLYWYRQAAGRGLQLLFYSVGIGQISSEVPQNLSASRPQDRQFILSSKKLLLSDSGFYLCAWSPRTGTNYGYTFGSGTRLTVV.

The rearrangement uses TRBV27 and TRBJ1-1, with D possibly matching TRBD1 (5 bases). The V gene lost 7 bases and the J gene lost 0 bases, with 15 bases spanning the gap. Germline values: CDR1 MNHEY, CDR2 SMNVEV (reference sequence). This CDR3 has 15 amino acids. DNA for the CDR3: TGTGCCAGCAAAATAGAAGGGACTCTGAACACTGAAGCTTTCTTT. Translated: CASKIEGTLNTEAFF.

Many counts were recorded for this clonotype. This chain links TRBV28 with TRBJ2-7; D unresolved. The CDR3 spans 13 residues. Per germline, CDR1 MDHEN and CDR2 SYDVKM. Deletions cut 6 bases from V and 6 bases from J, with 15 bases between. CDR3 DNA sequence: TGTGCCAGCAGCCCAACCACCGACCGCGAGCAGTACTTC. It encodes CASSPTTDREQYF. Full variable domain (outside the CDR3, taken from reference TRBV28 and TRBJ2-7): DVKVTQSSRYLVKRTGEKVFLECVQDMDHENMFWYRQDPGLGLRLIYFSYDVKMKEKGDIPEGYSVSREKKERFSLILESASTNQTSMYLCASSPTTDREQYFGPGTRLTVT.

This clonotype was seen many times. This sequence joins TRBV28 and TRBJ2-7; D call uncertain. This CDR3 contains 13 residues. Trimming took off 6 bases at V and 7 bases at J, with 16 bases between the two ends. CDR1 is MDHEN and CDR2 is SYDVKM in the germline V gene. The CDR3 sequence is CASRPGPSWEQYF. DNA for the CDR3: TGTGCCAGCAGACCCGGACCATCTTGGGAGCAGTACTTC.

About this clonotype: Since a much larger clone is just one base distant, this may be a read error. CDR3 residues: CAGSTGDRNLYEQYF. The CDR3 nucleotides read TGTGCCGGCAGTACGGGGGACAGAAACCTCTACGAGCAGTACTTC. The chain uses TRBV6-6 and TRBJ2-7, with D possibly being TRBD1 (7 bases). The CDR3 has 15 amino acids. Germline loops: CDR1 MNHNY, CDR2 SVGAGI (reference sequence).

This clonotype was picked up many times. The gene calls are TRBV7-9 and TRBJ2-7, with unresolved D. The ends were cut back, 3 bases at V and 3 bases at J, with 6 bases in the middle. The CDR3 length is 12 residues. Germline V CDR1 and CDR2: SEHNR, FQNEAQ (reference sequence). The CDR3 nucleotides are TGTGCCAGCAGCTTGGGTCGCTACGAGCAGTACTTC. This sequence encodes CASSLGRYEQYF.

This clonotype was detected ten times or more. In nucleotides, the CDR3 is TGTGCCAGCAGTTACGGGACTAGCCCCAGAAGCTCCTACGAGCAGTACTTC. Translation gives CASSYGTSPRSSYEQYF. The rearrangement joins TRBV6-5 to TRBJ2-7, with 9 nucleotides matching TRBD2. Germline trimming cut 2 bases from V and 0 bases from J; bases unmatched to any gene: 8. The V gene's germline CDR1 is MNHEY and CDR2 SVGAGI. CDR3 size: 17 residues.

Notes on this clonotype: A much larger clone lies a single base off, so this may be a read error. This is likely a read error, given that the CDR3 carries no conserved phenylalanine or tryptophan at its end. The J gene is TRBJ2-7, the V gene TRBV20-1; 11 bases map to TRBD2. CDR1 DFQATT and CDR2 SNEGSKA come from the germline V gene (reference sequence). The CDR3 runs to 15 residues. V trimming: 3 bases; J trimming: 0 bases; junction bases outside the gene matches: 4. Here the CDR3 DNA reads TGCAGTGCTAGGGCTAGCGGGAGGAGCTCCTACGAGCAGTACTTA. Its protein product is CSARASGRSSYEQYL.

This clonotype was found a few times. The chain employs TRBV11-2 and TRBJ1-1; D might be TRBD1 (6 bases). This CDR3 has 13 amino acids. Germline lookup yields CDR1 SGHAT and CDR2 FQNNGV. Trimming took off 5 bases at V and 6 bases at J, with 13 bases between the two ends. The chain's CDR3 is CASSPYRVAEAFF. CDR3 DNA sequence: TGTGCCAGCAGCCCGTACAGGGTTGCTGAAGCTTTCTTT.